What follows are 32 T cell receptor beta chains derived from one specimen sequenced in a study of MAIT cells during Salmonella Paratyphi A infection. Their cognate antigens are unknown. Study results and caveats: Infection appeared not to change oligoclonal MAIT cell TRBV usage, which favoured TRBV20 and TRBV6.

Time point reported: before S. Paratyphi A challenge (baseline). The MAIT cell gate was Valpha7.2+ CD161+ T cells, sorted by flow cytometry. One entry per CDR3 protein results from TCRdb running MiXCR on the 5' RACE reads. The data contain over a thousand distinct CDR3 sequences, around 25% of them singletons. Material: MAIT cells from blood, obtained at the first sampling point of the challenge study. Receptors were obtained from a person between 18 and 70 years old who was deliberately infected with Salmonella Paratyphi A in a paratyphoid fever challenge study.

This clonotype is deemed medium-sized. V and J are TRBV20-1 and TRBJ2-7; 7 bases map to TRBD1. The germline V gene has CDR1 DFQATT and CDR2 SNEGSKA (reference sequence). J gave up 1 base and V 6 bases, and 18 bases lay outside the gene matches. The CDR3 length is 17 residues. In DNA form, the CDR3 reads TGCAGTGCATGGGTCGATACCGGGACAGAGTTTTCCTACGAGCAGTACTTC. As protein: CSAWVDTGTEFSYEQYF.

This clonotype is labeled medium-sized (0.01 to 0.1%). This rearrangement joins TRBV20-1 to TRBJ1-1; 8 bases agree with TRBD1. The V segment lost 4 bases and the J segment 0 bases; nucleotides outside the gene matches: 1. Germline lookup yields CDR1 DFQATT and CDR2 SNEGSKA (reference sequence). This CDR3 comprises 13 residues. CDR3 nucleotide sequence: TGCAGTGCTACAGGGGGCATGAACACTGAAGCTTTCTTT. This sequence encodes CSATGGMNTEAFF.

Many counts were recorded for this clonotype. V and J are TRBV20-1 and TRBJ1-1; 8 positions match TRBD1. V dropped 0 bases and J dropped 4; count of bases not matched to a gene: 7. CDR1 and CDR2 (germline): DFQATT, SNEGSKA (reference sequence). The CDR3 has 15 amino acids. CDR3 DNA: TGCAGTGCTAGAGAGACAGGGGATAGCGGCACTGAAGCTTTCTTT. Translated, it gives CSARETGDSGTEAFF.

This clonotype occurred a few times. The chain uses TRBV15 and TRBJ2-5; 11 bases are shared with TRBD1. The trim removed 1 base at V and 4 bases at J, leaving 2 bases unmatched. The CDR3 length is 15 residues. Germline CDR1 reads LNHNV; CDR2 reads YYDKDF (reference sequence). CDR3: CATSRGTGGAETQYF. CDR3 bases: TGTGCCACCAGCAGAGGGACAGGGGGCGCAGAGACCCAGTACTTC.

This clonotype showed up many times. V is TRBV20-1 and J is TRBJ2-5; tentatively, D is TRBD2 (6 bases). The germline V gene has CDR1 DFQATT and CDR2 SNEGSKA (reference sequence). This CDR3 has 13 amino acids. Trimming cost V 5 bases and J 5 bases, with 15 bases left between them. The CDR3 nucleotides read TGCAGTGCTCCGCGGGACCAGCTGGAGACCCAGTACTTC. Translating it yields CSAPRDQLETQYF.

This clonotype has a handful of counts. This chain's CDR3 is CASKDGSESGELFF. CDR3 sequence (DNA): TGTGCCAGCAAGGACGGGAGTGAGTCCGGGGAGCTGTTTTTT. V gene TRBV28 combines with J gene TRBJ2-2; D possibly corresponds to TRBD2 (6 bases). The CDR3 covers 14 residues. Trimming took off 7 bases at V and 6 bases at J, with 15 bases between the two ends. Germline CDR1 MDHEN, CDR2 SYDVKM.

This clonotype was counted once. At one of its ends the junction is not consistent with the germline gene, which may arise from a read error. The chain carries TRBV6-5 and TRBJ1-5; D is perhaps TRBD1 (5 bases). The germline V gene encodes CDR1 MNHEY and CDR2 SVGAGI. CDR3 length equals 18 residues. CDR3 protein: CASSYSGPFSAVTPPPPF. The CDR3 bases are TGTGCCAGCAGTTACTCGGGGCCCTTTTCCGCGGTCACTCCGCCCCCGCCTTTT.

The chain recombines TRBV5-4 with TRBJ2-1; D not certain. Per the germline V gene, CDR1 is SGHNT and CDR2 is YYREEE (reference sequence). This CDR3 is built from 14 residues. Trimming left V 1 base short and J 3 bases short, with 8 bases between. The CDR3: CASSLLFGYNEQFF. The CDR3 DNA reads as TGTGCCAGCAGCTTGTTATTCGGCTACAATGAGCAGTTCTTC.

This clonotype occurred a few times. DNA of the CDR3: TGCAGTGCCCGGGGGGCTAGCTGGGAGGAGAGCACAGATACGCAGTATTTT. This codes for CSARGASWEESTDTQYF. V usage is TRBV20-1 and J usage is TRBJ2-3; a weak D match, TRBD2 (7 bases). This CDR3 has 17 residues. Germline loops: CDR1 DFQATT, CDR2 SNEGSKA (reference sequence). The V and J ends lost 6 bases and 0 bases respectively, with 22 bases between them.

This clonotype is labeled as medium-sized. This chain connects TRBV12-3 or TRBV12-4 to TRBJ1-3; D not resolved. The V end lost 3 bases, the J end lost 3 bases, and 3 bases lay between the germline ends. The CDR3 is 12 amino acids. The CDR3: CASSLGGNTIYF. CDR3 nucleotides: TGTGCCAGCAGTTTGGGTGGAAACACCATATATTTT.

By sample fraction, this clonotype is large. J is TRBJ2-5 and V is TRBV6-1, with 8 bases that match TRBD2. Unmatched junction bases numbered 3, after V lost 1 base and J lost 2 bases. The CDR3 spans 15 residues. Germline CDR1 MNHNS, CDR2 SASEGT. CDR3 sequence: CASSEVGGGQETQYF. The CDR3 DNA is TGTGCCAGCAGTGAAGTCGGCGGGGGGCAAGAGACCCAGTACTTC.

This clonotype has a handful of counts. The V call is TRBV5-1, the J call TRBJ2-3; D gene ambiguous. Germline values: CDR1 SGHRS, CDR2 YFSETQ. The CDR3 runs 11 residues. Trimming removed 4 bases at V and 6 bases at J, with 6 bases between. This CDR3 reads CASSDVDTQYF. CDR3 bases: TGCGCCAGCAGCGATGTCGATACGCAGTATTTT.

The V call is TRBV20-1, the J call TRBJ2-2, with 13 bases lining up with TRBD2. CDR3 size: 16 residues. V shed 0 bases, J shed 3 bases, and the junction held 1 base outside the gene matches. The germline V gene has CDR1 DFQATT and CDR2 SNEGSKA (reference sequence). The CDR3 coding sequence is TGCAGTGCTAGAGAAGGACTAGCGGGAGACACCGGGGAGCTGTTTTTT. Its protein is CSAREGLAGDTGELFF.

The V and J genes are TRBV4-2 and TRBJ2-6; 11 bases are a match to TRBD2. V was pared by 4 bases and J by 2 bases, with 4 bases of the junction left unmatched. The CDR3 consists of 17 residues. Germline V lookup: CDR1 LGHNA, CDR2 YNFKEQ. The CDR3 loop is CASSRETSGTGANVLTF. Written as DNA, the CDR3 is TGTGCCAGCAGCCGGGAGACTAGCGGGACTGGGGCCAACGTCCTGACTTTC.

By sample fraction, this clonotype is medium-sized (0.01 to 0.1%). The CDR3 DNA sequence: TGTGCCAGCAGTGAGCCGGGACAGGGGTACAATGAGCAGTTCTTC. Translating it yields CASSEPGQGYNEQFF. The chain combines TRBV6-4 with TRBJ2-1; 10 bases are shared with TRBD1. Germline lookup yields CDR1 MRHNA and CDR2 SNTAGT. V shed 3 bases and J 4 bases; nucleotides not matched to a gene: 3. There are 15 residues in the CDR3.

This clonotype was seen many times. The chain carries TRBV7-6 and TRBJ1-1, with no clear D. V lost 6 bases and J 6 bases, leaving 11 bases between the germline ends. The CDR3 contains 12 residues. The germline CDR1 and CDR2 sequences are SGHVS and FNYEAQ. The CDR3 spells CASRPGGAEAFF. CDR3 nucleotides: TGTGCCAGCAGGCCAGGCGGGGCTGAAGCTTTCTTT.

This clonotype is categorized as large. V is TRBV6-2 or TRBV6-3 and J is TRBJ1-5; a weak D match, TRBD1 (5 bases). The germline V and J ends were trimmed by 6 bases and 4 bases, with 13 bases remaining between them. Germline assignment: CDR1 MNHEY and CDR2 SVGEGT. This CDR3 has 14 amino acids. CDR3 protein: CASSLGPENQPQHF. The CDR3 nucleotides read TGTGCCAGCAGCCTGGGACCCGAGAATCAGCCCCAGCATTTT.

The gene calls are TRBV6-4 and TRBJ2-2, with 13 nucleotides matching TRBD2. V lost 2 bases, J lost 4 bases, and 1 base stayed unmatched. CDR1 is MRHNA, CDR2 SNTAGT, per germline. CDR3 length: 16 amino acids. The CDR3 bases are TGTGCCAGCAGTGACACTAGCGGGGGGGCCACCGGGGAGCTGTTTTTT. Residues: CASSDTSGGATGELFF.

Turning to this clonotype: The DNA is omitted, as the CDR3 cannot be located on it reliably, and the CDR3 follows TCRdb's listing. The CDR3 protein is CASSFYICSAKGTSDYEQYF. V usage is TRBV5-5 and J usage is TRBJ2-7; the table gives TRBD2 as D, unverified against the DNA. The CDR3 is made up of 20 amino acids, end residues included. CDR1 SGHKS and CDR2 YYEKEE come from the germline V gene (reference sequence).

This clonotype was counted only a few times. The chain joins TRBV28 to TRBJ2-2; 10 positions agree with TRBD1. The CDR3 runs 14 residues. Germline V CDR1 and CDR2: MDHEN, SYDVKM. V was clipped by 6 bases and J by 6 bases; unmatched bases: 4. In nucleotides, the CDR3 is TGTGCCAGCAGAGGACAGGGGGACGCCGGGGAGCTGTTTTTT. Translating it yields CASRGQGDAGELFF. The complete variable domain, with remaining parts taken from reference TRBV28 and TRBJ2-2, reads DVKVTQSSRYLVKRTGEKVFLECVQDMDHENMFWYRQDPGLGLRLIYFSYDVKMKEKGDIPEGYSVSREKKERFSLILESASTNQTSMYLCASRGQGDAGELFFGEGSRLTVL.

About this clonotype: The missing conserved phenylalanine or tryptophan at the end of this CDR3 makes a read error likely. It is unclear where the CDR3 begins or ends on the DNA, so no DNA is shown, and the CDR3 is as TCRdb lists it. This CDR3 is CSARVGTENQKQQG. The rearrangement links TRBV20-1 to TRBJ1-5; TRBD1, the D gene given by the table, was not confirmed from the DNA. Per the germline V gene, CDR1 is DFQATT and CDR2 is SNEGSKA (reference sequence). Inclusive of both ends, the CDR3 amounts to 14 amino acids.

J is TRBJ1-1 and V is TRBV7-9; weak D call: TRBD1 (5 bases). V lost 7 bases to trimming and J lost 0 bases, with 9 bases between them. The length of the CDR3 is 13 residues. The germline gives CDR1 SEHNR, CDR2 FQNEAQ (reference sequence). The CDR3 DNA follows: TGTGCCAGCACCCCGACAGTGAACACTGAAGCTTTCTTT. Protein sequence: CASTPTVNTEAFF.

This clonotype is categorized as large. This sequence joins TRBV20-1 and TRBJ2-7, with 10 bases fitting TRBD2. CDR3 length: 13 residues. Germline V gene data show CDR1 as DFQATT and CDR2 as SNEGSKA (reference sequence). J lost 3 bases, V lost 4 bases, and 3 bases had no gene match. CDR3 protein: CSAKGTSDYEQYF. The CDR3 bases are TGCAGTGCTAAAGGGACTAGCGACTACGAGCAGTACTTC.

The rearrangement uses TRBV15 and TRBJ2-3; D perhaps matches TRBD1 (6 bases). Germline CDR1 reads LNHNV; CDR2 reads YYDKDF (reference sequence). The length of the CDR3 is 15 residues. V was clipped by 5 bases and J by 0 bases, with 12 bases between them. Here the CDR3 reads CATSPRDTSTDTQYF. DNA of the CDR3: TGTGCCACCAGCCCTCGGGACACTAGCACAGATACGCAGTATTTT.

This clonotype was observed a few times. The chain recombines TRBV20-1 with TRBJ2-5, with TRBD2 matching 7 bases. Germline CDR1 is DFQATT and CDR2 is SNEGSKA (reference sequence). There are 14 residues in the CDR3. V lost 1 base and J lost 5; bases outside the gene matches: 7. In nucleotides, the CDR3 is TGCAGTGCTAGAGGTGGGGGAGGGTGGGAGACCCAGTACTTC. It yields the protein CSARGGGGWETQYF.

CDR3: CASSLSGTTGELFF. In DNA form, the CDR3 reads TGTGCCAGCAGCCTCTCGGGGACAACCGGGGAGCTGTTTTTT. This rearrangement joins TRBV7-2 to TRBJ2-2; possibly TRBD1 for D (6 bases). Per the germline V gene, CDR1 is SGHTA and CDR2 is FQGNSA. V shed 5 bases and J shed 5 bases, with 12 bases lying between them. There are 14 residues in the CDR3.

By sample fraction, this clonotype is medium-sized (0.01 to 0.1%). The DNA of the CDR3 is TGCAGTGCTAGAGCAGGGTTTGAGACTGAAGCTTTCTTT. This translates into CSARAGFETEAFF. The rearrangement links TRBV20-1 to TRBJ1-1, with D possibly being TRBD1 (5 bases). V was pared by 1 base and J by 5 bases, with 11 bases between. The CDR3 runs to 13 residues. Germline V gene sequence: CDR1 DFQATT, CDR2 SNEGSKA (reference sequence).

The chain is built from TRBV6-4 and TRBJ2-3; TRBD1 matches at 10 bases. Trimming cost V 2 bases and J 2 bases; bases outside gene matches: 1. From germline, CDR1 is MRHNA and CDR2 SNTAGT. This CDR3 spans 15 amino acids. CDR3 sequence reads: CASSDGTGDTDTQYF. The CDR3, as DNA: TGTGCCAGCAGTGACGGGACAGGGGACACAGATACGCAGTATTTT.

This clonotype was counted ten times or more. The rearrangement joins TRBV20-1 to TRBJ2-2; the match to TRBD2 covers 7 bases. The trim removed 0 bases at V and 8 bases at J, leaving 9 bases unmatched. The CDR3 runs 15 residues. Germline assignment: CDR1 DFQATT and CDR2 SNEGSKA (reference sequence). The CDR3, as DNA: TGCAGTGCTAGAGATGGCGGGAGAGATGGGGGGGAGCTGTTTTTT. It yields the protein CSARDGGRDGGELFF.

The rearrangement uses TRBV28 and TRBJ2-7, with a tentative D call TRBD1 (6 bases). Germline V lookup: CDR1 MDHEN, CDR2 SYDVKM. This CDR3 is 15 amino acids long. The V end lost 3 bases, the J end lost 0 bases, and 12 bases lay between the germline ends. In DNA form, the CDR3 reads TGTGCCAGCAGTTTGCCCGAGGACAGCTCCTACGAGCAGTACTTC. As protein: CASSLPEDSSYEQYF.

This clonotype has just a few counts. The J gene is TRBJ2-3, the V gene TRBV6-4; the match to TRBD2 covers 10 bases. The V segment lost 5 bases and the J segment 3 bases; nucleotides outside the gene matches: 5. This CDR3 has 15 residues. The germline V gene encodes CDR1 MRHNA and CDR2 SNTAGT. The CDR3 region is CASSPSGGGTDTQYF. The CDR3 nucleotides read TGTGCCAGCAGTCCTAGCGGGGGAGGGACAGATACGCAGTATTTT.

As for this clonotype: This is likely a read error, given that the CDR3 carries no conserved phenylalanine or tryptophan at its end. Because the CDR3's place on the DNA is in doubt, the DNA is left out and the CDR3 is given as listed by TCRdb. The rearrangement uses TRBV6-1 and TRBJ2-1; the DNA was not compared with TRBD1, the D call given in the table. From its first to its last residue, the CDR3 has 13 amino acids. The germline CDR1 and CDR2 sequences are MNHNS and SASEGT. CDR3: CASSPGEYNEQFG.